This T cell receptor beta chain was recovered during a study of radiation and T cells in renal cell carcinoma (TCRdb year 2020). For the study in its entirety: A total of 50 to 60 samples underwent TCR beta sequencing, made up of 25 or so tumors and around 27 peripheral blood samples. The last blood draw occurred 4 weeks after radiation, at the same time as nephrectomy. In the 40 to 60 samples combined, around 3.9 million unique CDR3 nucleotide sequences were found, encoding 2,658,974 unique CDR3 amino acid sequences.

TCR beta libraries were generated from genomic DNA with the immunoSEQ kit, following the manufacturer's recommendations. Library preparation used a first multiplex PCR with proprietary primers, then a second PCR adding unique barcodes, with bead cleanups after each round. A positive control reaction and a negative control reaction, both provided in the kit, were run with every batch of samples. The final libraries underwent checking on an Agilent 4200 TapeStation D1000 ScreenTape, volumetric pooling, and quantification by qPCR. Sequencing was performed on an Illumina NextSeq500 with a MidOutput 150-cycle cartridge, and 156 Read1 and 15 Index1 cycles were run with kit custom primers. The pooled library was loaded at 0.95 to 1 pM with around 20% PhiX control spiked in. The paper's processing steps were these. Vendor-processed data were analyzed in R, with a clonotype defined as all T cells sharing the same CDR3 nucleotide sequence. In the clone abundance analyses, frequencies were normalized to the 10,000 most abundant clones in each sample. Public T cell clones, which averaged fewer than five per sample, were removed prior to analysis. Tumor-enriched clonotypes and baseline blood-enriched clonotypes were defined as those with an abundance difference of at least 32-fold between compartments. A beta-binomial differential abundance model was applied to find clonotypes that expanded or contracted between blood time points. The Baroni-Urbani and Buser coefficient was used to measure tumor-blood repertoire similarity, and groups were compared with two-tailed Wilcoxon tests in R. TCRdb provides this immuneACCESS table in a form limited to in-frame rearrangements. Some clones are lacking; in checked studies, under half of them reflect an unresolved V gene, and why the rest are absent is not known. The D gene and trimming were derived from the DNA, and the V and J assignments and clone size from that table. In this sample the table shows approximately 43,000 clones, about 82% of which occur a single time. The ten largest clonotypes hold around 26% of the sample.

The meaning of the sample's time point label: blood 4 weeks post-SBRT, at nephrectomy. The treatment or condition label on this specimen signifies: 15 Gy SBRT to primary tumor, nephrectomy 4 weeks later. The samples were obtained from a clinical trial, where primary renal cell carcinomas were treated with 15 Gy stereotactic body radiation therapy and then removed by nephrectomy 4 weeks afterward. To track tumor-enriched clonotypes, serial peripheral blood was sampled from radiation-treated patients at baseline and at 2 weeks and 4 weeks after SBRT. Every patient's renal cell carcinoma showed clear cell pathology. The QIAamp DNA Blood Mini Kit (Qiagen) was used to prepare genomic DNA for TCR sequencing. The analyses included only samples that passed all quality control checks. With regard to this clone: Which antigen it targets is not known. Base quality data are lacking; no much larger clone is found one base away.

Overall study outcomes, separate from this receptor: With a single-armed trial design, the study had no way to address how radiation dose or scheduling affects the TCR repertoire. Tracking of blood repertoire dynamics stopped at about 4 weeks after treatment, with no follow-up past that point. Because no pretreatment tumor biopsies were available, whether clonotypes were present in the tumor at baseline could not be determined. In blood, the top tumor clonotypes increased between baseline and 2 weeks post-radiation and then shrank by 4 weeks, which suggests that tumor-resident clones expanded only transiently.

The germline V gene (reference sequence) provides CDR1 LNHDA and CDR2 SQIVND. The germline ends are 22 bases apart after V is trimmed by 10 bases and J by 4 bases. The CDR3 covers 16 residues, taking in both the cysteine and the phenylalanine. Only the CDR3 DNA is retained, 48 bases long and in frame from the first base. The clonotype originates from a woman aged 70-85 years with renal cell carcinoma. The chain is assembled from TRBV19 and TRBJ2-2, with the D segment possibly TRBD1 or TRBD2, each aligning over 5 bases. Sequencing used blood, obtained from a patient whose treatment included radiotherapy and nephrectomy. CDR3 region: CATYPRRGTGTGELFF. The DNA reads as follows: TGTGCCACTTATCCCCGTCGGGGCACGGGCACCGGGGAGCTGTTTTTT.